These 24 T cell receptor beta chains were all obtained from the same sample, sequenced in a study of shared clonotypes between healthy human individuals. The table came from immunoSEQ multiplex PCR; TCRdb's copy has only in-frame clones and leaves some out. The sample lists some 1 million clones, roughly 75% seen once, with around 1.5% in the top ten. The source material was memory CD4+ T cells sorted from blood. The subset denotes: CD45RA-negative fraction. The receptors stem from a man aged 18 to 29 in good health.

CDR3 nucleotides: TGCAGCGTGGCCTTTGGGGGAGGACAAGAGACCCAGTACTTC. Encoded protein: CSVAFGGGQETQYF. The chain links TRBV29-1 to TRBJ2-5, with D possibly being TRBD2 (6 bases). CDR1 and CDR2 from the germline V gene are SQVTM and ANQGSEA. V was trimmed by 6 bases and J by 2 bases, leaving 16 bases between them. The CDR3 is 14 residues long.

For this clone: With a much larger clone just one base away, this may be a read error. The rearrangement links TRBV11-2 to TRBJ2-1; possibly TRBD1 for D (5 bases). Germline lookup yields CDR1 SGHAT and CDR2 FQNNGV. The CDR3 covers 13 residues. Trimming shortened V by 2 bases and J by 3 bases, and 5 bases separated the two germline ends. The CDR3 region is CASSLQGYNEQFF. The CDR3 DNA reads TGTGCCAGCAGCTTACAGGGCTACAATGAGCAGTTCTTC. The full variable domain, with the rest looked up from reference TRBV11-2 and TRBJ2-1, is EAGVAQSPRYKIIEKRQSVAFWCNPISGHATLYWYQQILGQGPKLLIQFQNNGVVDDSQLPKDRFSAERLKGVDSTLKIQPAKLEDSAVYLCASSLQGYNEQFFGPGTRLTVL.

The J gene is TRBJ1-1, the V gene TRBV6-1; D unresolved. V dropped 1 base and J dropped 2 bases, with 8 bases sitting between them. The CDR3 runs 14 residues. The germline V gene encodes CDR1 MNHNS and CDR2 SASEGT. The CDR3 sequence is CASSEGGTNTEAFF. The CDR3 bases are TGTGCCAGCAGTGAAGGGGGTACCAACACTGAAGCTTTCTTT.

The chain recombines TRBV28 with TRBJ2-5, with a possible D match to TRBD2 (5 bases). This CDR3 has 15 residues. Trimming removed 4 bases from V and 0 bases from J, with 12 bases in between. The germline CDR1 and CDR2 sequences are MDHEN and SYDVKM. CDR3 sequence reads: CASSSSGSHQETQYF. CDR3 in DNA: TGTGCCAGCAGTTCCTCGGGGAGCCACCAAGAGACCCAGTACTTC.

This clone occurred a few times. One end of the junction is discordant with germline, which a read error may explain. CDR3 amino acids: CASSSGDGRPIFVGRF. Here the CDR3 DNA reads TGTGCCAGCAGTTCGGGGGACGGGAGGCCCATTTTCGTTGGGCGATTC. The V gene is TRBV28, the J gene TRBJ2-7; the match to TRBD2 covers 7 bases. Germline CDR1 is MDHEN and CDR2 is SYDVKM. This CDR3 comprises 16 residues.

This sequence joins TRBV10-3 and TRBJ1-1; the D gene is possibly TRBD1 (5 bases). The germline CDR1 and CDR2 sequences are ENHRY and SYGVKD. Trimming took 2 bases from V and 0 from J, leaving 10 bases between them. This CDR3 is built from 15 residues. CDR3 sequence: CAISEAGNMNTEAFF. The CDR3 DNA follows: TGTGCCATCAGTGAGGCAGGGAACATGAACACTGAAGCTTTCTTT.

The chain uses TRBV4-1 and TRBJ2-4; a possible D gene is TRBD1 (6 bases). The CDR3 loop spans 18 amino acids. V was clipped by 2 bases and J by 0 bases, with 17 bases between them. Germline values: CDR1 MGHRA, CDR2 YSYEKL. CDR3 region: CASSQPSGEGVAKNIQYF. DNA of the CDR3: TGCGCCAGCAGCCAACCCTCAGGTGAGGGGGTAGCCAAAAACATTCAGTACTTC.

This rearrangement joins TRBV29-1 to TRBJ1-4, with 7 positions matching TRBD1. Germline trimming cut 8 bases from V and 4 bases from J; bases unmatched to any gene: 4. CDR1 and CDR2 from the germline V gene are SQVTM and ANQGSEA. The CDR3 spans 12 residues. The CDR3 DNA is TGCAGCATCCGACAGGGTAATGAAAAACTGTTTTTT. It yields the protein CSIRQGNEKLFF. Full variable domain (remainder filled in from reference TRBV29-1 and TRBJ1-4): SAVISQKPSRDICQRGTSLTIQCQVDSQVTMMFWYRQQPGQSLTLIATANQGSEATYESGFVIDKFPISRPNLTFSTLTVSNMSPEDSSIYLCSIRQGNEKLFFGSGTQLSVL.

This chain connects TRBV2 to TRBJ2-7; TRBD2 might be the D (5 bases). The V end lost 4 bases, the J end lost 5 bases, and 15 bases lay between the germline ends. This CDR3 contains 14 residues. The germline V gene encodes CDR1 SNHLY and CDR2 FYNNEI. The CDR3, as DNA: TGTGCCAGCAGTGGAGGGCCGGCCCGCAACGAGCAGTACTTC. As protein: CASSGGPARNEQYF.

The V call is TRBV6-6, the J call TRBJ1-1, with D unclear. The CDR3 has 15 amino acids. V shed 8 bases and J shed 0 bases, with 16 bases lying between them. CDR1 is MNHNY and CDR2 is SVGAGI in the germline V gene (reference sequence). Written as DNA, the CDR3 is TGTGCCAGCCAACCCGGTGGAGGGATGAACACTGAAGCTTTCTTT. This gives the protein CASQPGGGMNTEAFF.

The rearrangement joins TRBV5-1 to TRBJ2-1; TRBD2 matches at 9 bases. Germline V gives CDR1 SGHRS, CDR2 YFSETQ. J was trimmed by 8 bases and V by 0 bases; bases with no gene match: 6. CDR3 length: 15 residues. The CDR3 bases are TGCGCCAGCAGCTTGGAAGGCGGGAGGGGAGATGAGCAGTTCTTC. Its translation is CASSLEGGRGDEQFF.

J is TRBJ2-5 and V is TRBV10-2; 8 bases map to TRBD2. Germline trimming cut 7 bases from V and 5 bases from J; bases unmatched to any gene: 6. CDR3 length equals 13 residues. Germline V lookup: CDR1 WSHSY, CDR2 SAAADI. The CDR3 protein is CASTAGVWETQYF. The CDR3 nucleotides read TGCGCCAGCACAGCGGGAGTTTGGGAGACCCAGTACTTC.

The chain uses TRBV6-5 and TRBJ2-2; D is ambiguous. Germline V gene sequence: CDR1 MNHEY, CDR2 SVGAGI. Trimming left V 5 bases short and J 4 bases short, with 14 bases between. The CDR3 sequence is 15 residues long. The chain's CDR3 is CASSTPGRSTGELFF. CDR3 sequence (DNA): TGTGCCAGCAGTACCCCGGGCAGGAGCACCGGGGAGCTGTTTTTT.

The chain has TRBV27 and TRBJ1-4, with unresolved D. There are 13 residues in the CDR3. V gave up 4 bases and J gave up 8 bases, with 11 bases separating them. CDR1 is MNHEY, CDR2 SMNVEV, per germline (reference sequence). CDR3: CASSSSSHEKLFF. The CDR3 DNA is TGTGCCAGCAGTTCGAGTAGCCACGAAAAACTGTTTTTT.

This clone was seen at least ten times. J is TRBJ2-5 and V is TRBV28; 9 bases are shared with TRBD1. In germline, CDR1 is MDHEN, CDR2 SYDVKM. Losses at the gene ends were 10 bases for V and 6 bases for J; bases not matched to a gene: 3. The CDR3 consists of 11 residues. The CDR3 spells CATGTGKTQYF. Written as DNA, the CDR3 is TGTGCCACTGGGACAGGGAAGACCCAGTACTTC.

This chain links TRBV7-2 with TRBJ2-1, with 13 bases fitting TRBD2. Germline loops: CDR1 SGHTA, CDR2 FQGNSA. Losses at the gene ends were 0 bases for V and 7 bases for J; bases not matched to a gene: 6. The CDR3 is made up of 17 amino acids. The CDR3 DNA follows: TGTGCCAGCAGCTTAGCCCCACTAGCGGGAGGGCCTAATGAGCAGTTCTTC. This translates into CASSLAPLAGGPNEQFF.

The table lists this clone with a few counts. V is TRBV5-1 and J is TRBJ1-2; tentatively, D is TRBD1 (5 bases). CDR1 and CDR2 from the germline V gene are SGHRS and YFSETQ. V gave up 7 bases and J gave up 4 bases, with 20 bases separating them. The CDR3 contains 15 residues. CDR3 nucleotides: TGCGCCAGCGGTTCCGACCCCGGGACGGCCTATGGCTACACCTTC. Translation gives CASGSDPGTAYGYTF.

The V and J genes are TRBV27 and TRBJ1-2; D is perhaps TRBD1 (6 bases). The V gene's germline CDR1 is MNHEY and CDR2 SMNVEV (reference sequence). CDR3 length equals 13 residues. V was pared by 6 bases and J by 4 bases, with 12 bases between. CDR3 region: CASRLGQSYGYTF. For the CDR3, the DNA is TGTGCCAGCAGACTTGGACAGAGCTATGGCTACACCTTC.

This clone appeared a few times. The chain is built from TRBV5-6 and TRBJ1-1; no reliable D call. CDR3 size: 16 residues. V was cut by 1 base and J by 0 bases, with 13 bases left in between. CDR1 and CDR2 from the germline V gene are SGHDT and YYEEEE. Written as DNA, the CDR3 is TGTGCCAGCAGCTTGTTCGGAAAGTCGTTGAACACTGAAGCTTTCTTT. Residues: CASSLFGKSLNTEAFF.

The chain combines TRBV18 with TRBJ2-7, with D possibly matching TRBD1 (5 bases). The CDR3 is 14 amino acids. Trimming cost V 6 bases and J 5 bases, with 17 bases left between them. Germline V lookup: CDR1 KGHSH, CDR2 LQKENI. This CDR3 is CASSQKEWGHEQYF. DNA of the CDR3: TGTGCCAGCTCCCAGAAGGAATGGGGCCACGAGCAGTACTTC.

The rearrangement uses TRBV6-5 and TRBJ2-7; D is unresolved. Trimming pared 6 bases from V and 3 bases from J, leaving 9 bases between. Germline V gene data show CDR1 as MNHEY and CDR2 as SVGAGI. This CDR3 is built from 12 residues. This CDR3 is CASSRWGYEQYF. CDR3 nucleotide sequence: TGTGCCAGCAGCCGGTGGGGCTACGAGCAGTACTTC.

With regard to this clone: Other DNA sequences in this sample translate to the same CDR3. V gene TRBV5-1 combines with J gene TRBJ2-3; possibly TRBD1 for D (7 bases). The CDR3 covers 16 residues. Germline CDR1 SGHRS, CDR2 YFSETQ. The germline V and J ends were trimmed by 0 bases and 4 bases, with 15 bases remaining between them. CDR3 in DNA: TGCGCCAGCAGCTTGGTATCCGGCAGGGGGGCAGATACGCAGTATTTT. It encodes CASSLVSGRGADTQYF. Full variable domain (missing parts from reference TRBV5-1 and TRBJ2-3): KAGVTQTPRYLIKTRGQQVTLSCSPISGHRSVSWYQQTPGQGLQFLFEYFSETQRNKGNFPGRFSGRQFSNSRSEMNVSTLELGDSALYLCASSLVSGRGADTQYFGPGTRLTVL.

The CDR3 sequence is CAWSVRARETQYF. The DNA of the CDR3 is TGTGCCTGGAGTGTACGTGCTCGCGAGACCCAGTACTTC. The chain couples TRBV30 to TRBJ2-5; no definite D call. Trimming cost V 0 bases and J 5 bases, with 10 bases left between them. The CDR3 runs to 13 residues. Germline CDR1 reads GTSNPN; CDR2 reads SVGIG (reference sequence).

V is TRBV5-1 and J is TRBJ2-1, with 11 bases matching TRBD2. Germline assignment: CDR1 SGHRS and CDR2 YFSETQ. CDR3 length equals 15 residues. V lost 4 bases, J lost 8 bases, and 8 bases stayed unmatched. DNA of the CDR3: TGCGCCAGCAGCCTCCCTAGCGGGGGGCGCGATGAGCAGTTCTTC. Protein product: CASSLPSGGRDEQFF.